Below are 25 T cell receptor beta chains sequenced from a single sample in a study of blood T cell repertoires in COVID-19. Clones were read by immunoSEQ multiplex PCR, and TCRdb kept only the in-frame ones, dropping some. The sample has around 160,000 clones; approximately 87% are singletons. The sequenced sample was PBMCs or T cells enriched from blood (not recorded which). All receptors come from a woman aged 30 to 39 with acute COVID-19.

This clone has just one count. This chain links TRBV28 with TRBJ1-1; possible D gene TRBD1, 5 bases. CDR1 and CDR2 from the germline V gene are MDHEN and SYDVKM. CDR3 length equals 16 residues. With 6 bases removed from V and 5 bases from J, the gap between germline ends came to 22 bases. As DNA, the CDR3 is TGTGCCAGCAGCCTCGATCCGGGACTCCTGAGGACTGAAGCTTTCTTT. As protein: CASSLDPGLLRTEAFF.

J is TRBJ2-7 and V is TRBV7-2; the D gene is possibly TRBD1 (6 bases). The CDR3 loop spans 16 amino acids. CDR1 is SGHTA, CDR2 FQGNSA, per germline. Trimming removed 5 bases from V and 4 bases from J, with 21 bases in between. CDR3 sequence: CASSMSVGQGRYEQYF. CDR3 nucleotides: TGTGCCAGCAGCATGTCTGTAGGTCAGGGGCGGTACGAGCAGTACTTC.

This clone has a single count. The chain employs TRBV15 and TRBJ1-1; D might be TRBD1 (5 bases). Germline assignment: CDR1 LNHNV and CDR2 YYDKDF (reference sequence). The V end lost 7 bases, the J end lost 4 bases, and 16 bases lay between the germline ends. The CDR3 totals 14 residues. The CDR3 nucleotides are TGTGCCACCACCACAGGTTGGGGGGGCACTGAAGCTTTCTTT. Amino acid sequence: CATTTGWGGTEAFF.

The chain employs TRBV6-5 and TRBJ1-1; weak D call: TRBD1 (6 bases). This CDR3 is 13 amino acids long. From germline, CDR1 is MNHEY and CDR2 SVGAGI. The V and J ends lost 8 bases and 0 bases respectively, with 10 bases between them. Here the CDR3 reads CASLDRMNTEAFF. CDR3 sequence (DNA): TGTGCCAGCCTCGACAGGATGAACACTGAAGCTTTCTTT.

This clone was found a few times. The chain uses TRBV4-3 and TRBJ2-2, with D tentatively TRBD1 (7 bases). Germline V CDR1 and CDR2: LGHNA, YSLEER. CDR3 size: 17 residues. The germline V and J ends were trimmed by 6 bases and 2 bases, with 19 bases remaining between them. The CDR3 nucleotides read TGCGCCAGCAGTCAGCCGCAGGGGGGAGGAAACACCGGGGAGCTGTTTTTT. Amino acid sequence: CASSQPQGGGNTGELFF.

The chain links TRBV9 to TRBJ2-7; TRBD2 matches 13 bases. Germline CDR1 SGDLS, CDR2 YYNGEE. V lost 2 bases and J lost 4; bases outside the gene matches: 6. The CDR3 covers 16 residues. DNA of the CDR3: TGTGCCAGCAGCGTTGCAGGACTAGCGGGAGTTTACGAGCAGTACTTC. Its protein is CASSVAGLAGVYEQYF.

This chain connects TRBV7-9 to TRBJ2-3; 7 nucleotides agree with TRBD2. This CDR3 spans 14 amino acids. The J segment lost 3 bases and the V segment lost 3 bases, leaving 3 bases of the junction unmatched. Germline-derived CDR1 and CDR2 are SEHNR and FQNEAQ (reference sequence). The CDR3 nucleotides are TGTGCCAGCAGCTTTGGCGGGAGTACAGATACGCAGTATTTT. It is translated as CASSFGGSTDTQYF. Together with reference TRBV7-9 and TRBJ2-3, the CDR3 gives the full variable domain: DTGVSQNPRHKITKRGQNVTFRCDPISEHNRLYWYRQTLGQGPEFLTYFQNEAQLEKSRLLSDRFSAERPKGSFSTLEIQRTEQGDSAMYLCASSFGGSTDTQYFGPGTRLTVL.

In this sample, this clone turned up a few times. The rearrangement links TRBV3-1 (or the pseudogene TRBV3-2) to TRBJ2-1, with D perhaps TRBD1 (5 bases). The CDR3 spans 15 residues. Germline V gives CDR1 LGHDT, CDR2 YNNKEL (reference sequence). V lost 2 bases to trimming and J lost 2 bases, with 10 bases between them. CDR3 amino acids: CASSQPKGAYNEQFF. In DNA form, the CDR3 reads TGTGCCAGCAGCCAACCCAAAGGGGCCTACAATGAGCAGTTCTTC.

The chain recombines TRBV5-1 with TRBJ2-1; no definite D call. This CDR3 has 15 amino acids. With 8 bases removed from V and 5 bases from J, the gap between germline ends came to 20 bases. Looked up from germline, CDR1 is SGHRS and CDR2 is YFSETQ. The CDR3 nucleotides read TGCGCCAGTAACCGTGTAGGTCGTGGGCACAATGAGCAGTTCTTC. Translated: CASNRVGRGHNEQFF.

The chain links TRBV29-1 to TRBJ2-1; the match to TRBD2 covers 11 bases. The length of the CDR3 is 13 residues. Per the germline V gene, CDR1 is SQVTM and CDR2 is ANQGSEA. Trimming at V came to 4 bases and at J to 9 bases, leaving 5 bases not matched to a gene. The CDR3 DNA follows: TGCAGCGTTGTAAGGCTAGCGGGAGGTGAGCAGTTCTTC. This translates into CSVVRLAGGEQFF.

This chain joins TRBV5-1 and TRBJ1-3, with 7 bases matching TRBD1. The junction had 3 bases not matched to a gene; V was cut back by 0 bases and J by 3 bases. Per germline, CDR1 SGHRS and CDR2 YFSETQ. This CDR3 spans 15 amino acids. The CDR3 nucleotides read TGCGCCAGCAGCTTGGCCGGGACAGATGGAAACACCATATATTTT. Translating gives CASSLAGTDGNTIYF.

The rearrangement joins TRBV28 to TRBJ2-7, with D maybe TRBD2 (5 bases). The V gene lost 1 base and the J gene lost 0 bases, with 13 bases spanning the gap. Germline loops: CDR1 MDHEN, CDR2 SYDVKM. CDR3 length: 16 residues. The CDR3: CASSLSEATSSYEQYF. In DNA form, the CDR3 reads TGTGCCAGCAGTTTATCGGAGGCGACCAGCTCCTACGAGCAGTACTTC.

This clone came up a few times. V is TRBV5-6 and J is TRBJ1-3; TRBD1 agrees at 11 bases. The V segment lost 2 bases and the J segment 2 bases; nucleotides outside the gene matches: 3. Per the germline V gene, CDR1 is SGHDT and CDR2 is YYEEEE. The CDR3 has 16 amino acids. CDR3 DNA sequence: TGTGCCAGCAGCTTTACGGGACAGGGGGCTGGAAACACCATATATTTT. It translates to CASSFTGQGAGNTIYF.

The V call is TRBV2, the J call TRBJ1-1; possibly TRBD1 for D (5 bases). The CDR3 spans 12 residues. Germline V gene data show CDR1 as SNHLY and CDR2 as FYNNEI. Trimming took off 3 bases at V and 10 bases at J, with 12 bases between the two ends. The CDR3 DNA reads as TGTGCCAGCAGTGATCTAGGGAGGGGAGCTTTCTTT. This encodes CASSDLGRGAFF. Supplemented by reference TRBV2 and TRBJ1-1, the full variable domain reads EPEVTQTPSHQVTQMGQEVILRCVPISNHLYFYWYRQILGQKVEFLVSFYNNEISEKSEIFDDQFSVERPDGSNFTLKIRSTKLEDSAMYFCASSDLGRGAFFGQGTRLTVV.

CDR3 in amino acids: CASSPTGSFNEQYF. In DNA, the CDR3 is TGTGCCAGCAGCCCCACCGGGAGCTTCAACGAGCAGTACTTC. The rearrangement joins TRBV3-1 (or the pseudogene TRBV3-2) to TRBJ2-7; D may be TRBD2 (6 bases). Trimming took off 4 bases at V and 5 bases at J, with 15 bases between the two ends. In germline, CDR1 is LGHDT, CDR2 YNNKEL (reference sequence). There are 14 residues in the CDR3.

This chain joins TRBV4-1 and TRBJ1-2; D remains unclear. Germline V CDR1 and CDR2: MGHRA, YSYEKL. The CDR3 has 15 residues. Trimming cost V 0 bases and J 2 bases, with 10 bases left between them. Written as DNA, the CDR3 is TGCGCCAGCAGCCAAGATAATGTCCCGAACTATGGCTACACCTTC. Protein sequence: CASSQDNVPNYGYTF.

The chain carries TRBV30 and TRBJ1-6; 9 nucleotides align to TRBD1. CDR1 GTSNPN and CDR2 SVGIG come from the germline V gene (reference sequence). V gave up 0 bases and J gave up 10 bases; unmatched junction bases: 13. This CDR3 is built from 17 residues. This chain's CDR3 is CAWSVLGTGSANSPLHF. The CDR3 DNA reads as TGTGCCTGGAGTGTACTAGGGACAGGGTCAGCGAACTCACCCCTCCACTTT.

There are a few counts of this clone. CDR3 residues: CASSPGGGRASSYEQYF. DNA of the CDR3: TGTGCCAGCTCACCCGGGGGGGGGCGGGCCTCCTCCTACGAGCAGTACTTC. The genes are TRBV18 and TRBJ2-7; 8 nucleotides match TRBD2. J gave up 0 bases and V 3 bases, and 10 bases lay outside the gene matches. The germline V gene has CDR1 KGHSH and CDR2 LQKENI. This CDR3 region has 17 residues.

This rearrangement joins TRBV5-1 to TRBJ1-4; TRBD1 is a possible D gene (5 bases). Trimming cost V 4 bases and J 7 bases, with 14 bases left between them. The CDR3 has 14 amino acids. The germline V gene has CDR1 SGHRS and CDR2 YFSETQ. This CDR3 is CASSGQGLGEKLFF. The CDR3 nucleotides are TGCGCCAGCAGCGGTCAGGGTTTGGGTGAAAAACTGTTTTTT.

The chain couples TRBV6-6 to TRBJ1-5; D is possibly TRBD1 (6 bases). V gave up 6 bases and J gave up 0 bases, with 12 bases separating them. There are 15 residues in the CDR3. CDR1 is MNHNY, CDR2 SVGAGI, per germline (reference sequence). The CDR3 DNA sequence: TGTGCCAGCAGAACAGGGCTCCTTAGCAATCAGCCCCAGCATTTT. It translates to CASRTGLLSNQPQHF.

J is TRBJ1-1 and V is TRBV3-1 (or the pseudogene TRBV3-2); D unresolved. Germline CDR1 and CDR2: LGHDT and YNNKEL (reference sequence). Trimming removed 1 base at V and 7 bases at J, with 10 bases between. The CDR3 has 13 amino acids. This CDR3 is CASSQVAGYEAFF. In nucleotides, the CDR3 is TGTGCCAGCAGCCAAGTTGCGGGTTATGAAGCTTTCTTT.

This sequence joins TRBV7-2 and TRBJ1-1; D gene uncertain. Between the trimmed V and J ends, which lost 0 bases and 8 bases, there was a span of 19 bases. Germline loops: CDR1 SGHTA, CDR2 FQGNSA. This CDR3 comprises 16 residues. DNA of the CDR3: TGTGCCAGCAGCTTAGCGATATGGGCCGATGCCGTCGAAGCTTTCTTT. This translates into CASSLAIWADAVEAFF.

The gene calls are TRBV29-1 and TRBJ2-7; a weak D match, TRBD1 (6 bases). Germline loops: CDR1 SQVTM, CDR2 ANQGSEA. V gave up 4 bases and J gave up 5 bases, with 12 bases separating them. This CDR3 contains 12 residues. The CDR3 sequence is CSVGWAGDEQYF. DNA for the CDR3: TGCAGCGTTGGCTGGGCAGGGGACGAGCAGTACTTC.

With regard to this clone: In the same sample, other DNA sequences code for this CDR3. This sequence joins TRBV4-2 and TRBJ2-7, with TRBD2 identical over 11 bases. The junction had 2 bases not matched to a gene; V was cut back by 0 bases and J by 4 bases. This CDR3 is built from 15 residues. Germline values: CDR1 LGHNA, CDR2 YNFKEQ. In DNA, the CDR3 is TGTGCCAGCAGCCAAGAAACTAGCGGGAGTTACGAGCAGTACTTC. It is translated as CASSQETSGSYEQYF.

The chain combines TRBV29-1 with TRBJ1-1; tentative D call: TRBD1 (5 bases). The CDR3 extends over 13 amino acids. Trimming removed 7 bases at V and 0 bases at J, with 12 bases between. The germline V gene has CDR1 SQVTM and CDR2 ANQGSEA. Here the CDR3 DNA reads TGCAGCGCTCAAGGGGAAGTGAACACTGAAGCTTTCTTT. The encoded protein is CSAQGEVNTEAFF. The full variable domain, in which reference TRBV29-1 and TRBJ1-1 provide the parts outside the CDR3, is SAVISQKPSRDICQRGTSLTIQCQVDSQVTMMFWYRQQPGQSLTLIATANQGSEATYESGFVIDKFPISRPNLTFSTLTVSNMSPEDSSIYLCSAQGEVNTEAFFGQGTRLTVV.